A single sample gave rise to the 21 T cell receptor beta chains below, sequenced in a study of blood T cells in healthy people across ages. A second about 7 to 11 cycle PCR used barcoded and J-beta primers. From the 5' RACE reads, TCRdb called clonotypes with MiXCR, one entry per CDR3 protein. The sample records fewer than 950,000 distinct CDR3 sequences, around 34% being singletons. What was sequenced was blood. All receptors derive from a young man in good health.

V is TRBV25-1 and J is TRBJ2-3; a possible D gene is TRBD2 (6 bases). Germline V gene data show CDR1 as MGHDK and CDR2 as SYGVNS. V was pared by 6 bases and J by 4 bases, with 8 bases between. This CDR3 has 12 amino acids. Here the CDR3 reads CASRTGADTQYF. The CDR3, as DNA: TGTGCCAGCAGAACGGGGGCAGATACGCAGTATTTT.

CDR3 loop: CASTKGQTNHNSPLHF. As DNA, the CDR3 is TGTGCCAGCACCAAGGGACAGACAAATCATAATTCACCCCTCCACTTT. This sequence joins TRBV6-2 or TRBV6-3 and TRBJ1-6, with TRBD1 matching over 7 bases. This CDR3 spans 16 amino acids. Germline CDR1 is MNHEY and CDR2 is SVGEGT. V lost 7 bases to trimming and J lost 5 bases; unmatched junction nucleotides: 11.

In this sample, this clonotype turned up a few times. The chain employs TRBV12-3 or TRBV12-4 and TRBJ1-4; D perhaps matches TRBD1 (5 bases). V was trimmed by 6 bases and J by 5 bases, leaving 13 bases between them. The CDR3 runs to 14 residues. The CDR3: CASSLGTRNEKLFF. The CDR3 nucleotides are TGTGCCAGCAGCCTCGGGACCAGAAATGAAAAACTGTTTTTT.

The chain is built from TRBV7-9 and TRBJ1-4, with D uncertain. Germline V CDR1 and CDR2: SEHNR, FQNEAQ (reference sequence). Trimming removed 5 bases from V and 0 bases from J, with 10 bases in between. This CDR3 is built from 15 residues. The CDR3 DNA reads as TGTGCCAGCAGCCCCGCCGGAACAACTAATGAAAAACTGTTTTTT. Translated, it gives CASSPAGTTNEKLFF.

This clonotype was counted between two and nine times. The J gene is TRBJ2-5, the V gene TRBV5-1; unclear D gene. CDR3 length: 13 residues. Germline loops: CDR1 SGHRS, CDR2 YFSETQ. V was clipped by 0 bases and J by 5 bases, with 8 bases between them. CDR3 nucleotides: TGCGCCAGCAGCTTGGAGGTTTGGGAGACCCAGTACTTC. This sequence encodes CASSLEVWETQYF.

This clonotype was seen a handful of times. V and J are TRBV7-8 and TRBJ2-3, with TRBD2 matching over 7 bases. CDR3 length: 15 amino acids. CDR1 is SGHVS, CDR2 FQNEAQ, per germline. V lost 6 bases and J lost 2; bases outside the gene matches: 8. DNA of the CDR3: TGTGCCAGCAGGGGCGGGGGTCCTTACACAGATACGCAGTATTTT. It encodes CASRGGGPYTDTQYF. The full variable domain, its missing parts supplied by reference TRBV7-8 and TRBJ2-3, is GAGVSQSPRYKVAKRGQDVALRCDPISGHVSLFWYQQALGQGPEFLTYFQNEAQLDKSGLPSDRFFAERPEGSVSTLKIQRTQQEDSAVYLCASRGGGPYTDTQYFGPGTRLTVL.

This chain connects TRBV4-3 to TRBJ2-3, with 8 bases that match TRBD2. Germline loops: CDR1 LGHNA, CDR2 YSLEER. The junction had 11 bases not matched to a gene; V was cut back by 6 bases and J by 0 bases. The CDR3 spans 17 residues. In DNA form, the CDR3 reads TGCGCCAGCAGTAGAAGCGGGAGCTACTCTAGCACAGATACGCAGTATTTT. Protein: CASSRSGSYSSTDTQYF.

This clonotype has only a few counts. The V call is TRBV6-5, the J call TRBJ2-3; tentatively, D is TRBD1 (6 bases). Trimming left V 6 bases short and J 4 bases short, with 17 bases between. Germline lookup yields CDR1 MNHEY and CDR2 SVGAGI. This CDR3 spans 15 amino acids. The CDR3 region is CASRSSLGAADTQYF. The CDR3 DNA reads TGTGCCAGCAGAAGCTCACTGGGGGCGGCAGATACGCAGTATTTT.

This clonotype was counted between two and nine times. The CDR3 sequence is CASSLNSDQGLETQYF. In DNA form, the CDR3 reads TGTGCCAGCAGCTTAAATTCGGACCAGGGCTTGGAGACCCAGTACTTC. The chain recombines TRBV7-3 with TRBJ2-5; D is perhaps TRBD1 (5 bases). CDR1 is SGHTA and CDR2 is FQGTGA in the germline V gene. This CDR3 has 16 amino acids. V lost 1 base and J lost 5, with 17 bases in between. Complete variable domain (other parts from reference TRBV7-3 and TRBJ2-5): GAGVSQTPSNKVTEKGKYVELRCDPISGHTALYWYRQSLGQGPEFLIYFQGTGAADDSGLPNDRFFAVRPEGSVSTLKIQRTERGDSAVYLCASSLNSDQGLETQYFGPGTRLLVL.

The chain recombines TRBV28 with TRBJ2-3; D is perhaps TRBD1 (6 bases). Trimming removed 4 bases from V and 2 bases from J, with 13 bases in between. The CDR3 contains 15 residues. From germline, CDR1 is MDHEN and CDR2 SYDVKM. In DNA, the CDR3 is TGTGCCAGCAGTTCCCCTGGGGGCATCACAGATACGCAGTATTTT. As protein: CASSSPGGITDTQYF.

This clonotype showed up many times. The CDR3 bases are TGTGCCAGCGCCCGGCGCACAGATACGCAGTATTTT. Translating gives CASARRTDTQYF. The J gene is TRBJ2-3, the V gene TRBV6-5; D remains ambiguous. This CDR3 is built from 12 residues. The V end was cut by 8 bases, the J end by 1 base, with 7 bases between. Germline lookup yields CDR1 MNHEY and CDR2 SVGAGI.

This clonotype came up a few times. V usage is TRBV5-1 and J usage is TRBJ1-1; D uncertain. CDR3 length: 13 residues. Germline values: CDR1 SGHRS, CDR2 YFSETQ. Trimming took off 4 bases at V and 3 bases at J, with 10 bases between the two ends. In nucleotides, the CDR3 is TGCGCCAGCAGCGGAAGGGCAGACACTGAAGCTTTCTTT. Translation: CASSGRADTEAFF. The variable domain in full, with the rest retrieved from reference TRBV5-1 and TRBJ1-1, is KAGVTQTPRYLIKTRGQQVTLSCSPISGHRSVSWYQQTPGQGLQFLFEYFSETQRNKGNFPGRFSGRQFSNSRSEMNVSTLELGDSALYLCASSGRADTEAFFGQGTRLTVV.

This clonotype was seen only a few times. V and J are TRBV6-2 or TRBV6-3 and TRBJ2-6; 9 bases match TRBD1. This CDR3 is built from 21 residues. J gave up 0 bases and V 2 bases, and 14 bases lay outside the gene matches. Germline CDR1 is MNHEY and CDR2 is SVGEGT. The CDR3 sequence: CASSYPLFFRDRVSGANVLTF. The CDR3 DNA follows: TGTGCCAGCAGTTACCCTCTCTTCTTCCGGGACAGGGTCTCTGGGGCCAACGTCCTGACTTTC.

This chain joins TRBV6-5 and TRBJ2-7; 7 nucleotides agree with TRBD2. The trim removed 2 bases at V and 6 bases at J, leaving 10 bases unmatched. The CDR3 is 15 amino acids. The germline V gene encodes CDR1 MNHEY and CDR2 SVGAGI. The CDR3: CASSYPRAGFAEQYF. The CDR3 coding sequence is TGTGCCAGCAGTTACCCACGAGCGGGGTTTGCCGAGCAGTACTTC.

The chain carries TRBV29-1 and TRBJ2-3, with D perhaps matching TRBD2 (5 bases). CDR1 and CDR2 from the germline V gene are SQVTM and ANQGSEA. The V end was cut by 7 bases, the J end by 3 bases, with 14 bases between. CDR3 size: 13 residues. This CDR3 is CSGRLIATDTQYF. For the CDR3, the DNA is TGCAGCGGTCGACTGATAGCGACAGATACGCAGTATTTT.

This clonotype was found a few times. The chain is built from TRBV20-1 and TRBJ1-1; possible D gene TRBD1, 5 bases. V lost 0 bases, J lost 1 base, and 18 bases lay in between. This CDR3 region has 17 residues. CDR1 and CDR2 from the germline V gene are DFQATT and SNEGSKA (reference sequence). Written as DNA, the CDR3 is TGCAGTGCTAGAGATTGGGGGTTAGACAGAAGGAACACTGAAGCTTTCTTT. Translated, it gives CSARDWGLDRRNTEAFF.

The V gene is TRBV28, the J gene TRBJ2-1; TRBD2 matches at 13 bases. The CDR3 totals 17 residues. Germline assignment: CDR1 MDHEN and CDR2 SYDVKM. Germline trimming cut 10 bases from V and 7 bases from J; bases unmatched to any gene: 16. The CDR3 DNA follows: TGTGCCAACAGGGGGTGGGAACTAGCGGGGGGGCCTAATGAGCAGTTCTTC. Protein sequence: CANRGWELAGGPNEQFF.

This clonotype showed up just a few times. V gene TRBV6-5 combines with J gene TRBJ1-1; the D gene is possibly TRBD1 (5 bases). V dropped 8 bases and J dropped 3 bases, with 19 bases sitting between them. The CDR3 is 15 amino acids. Germline CDR1 reads MNHEY; CDR2 reads SVGAGI. Here the CDR3 reads CASAGGGKADTEAFF. DNA of the CDR3: TGTGCCAGCGCGGGGGGAGGAAAAGCAGACACTGAAGCTTTCTTT.

There are a few counts of this clonotype. The V and J genes are TRBV20-1 and TRBJ2-1, with 9 bases matching TRBD1. This CDR3 is built from 15 residues. Trimming took 5 bases from V and 5 from J; bases not matched to a gene: 10. CDR1 and CDR2 (germline): DFQATT, SNEGSKA (reference sequence). DNA of the CDR3: TGCAGTGCTTTTGCACAGGGGGCTGAAGACAATGAGCAGTTCTTC. Translated: CSAFAQGAEDNEQFF.

CDR3 DNA: TGTGCCAGCAGTGACGAGACAGAGGGCGGGGAGCTGTTTTTT. Its translation: CASSDETEGGELFF. The chain uses TRBV6-5 and TRBJ2-2, with D perhaps matching TRBD1 or TRBD2 (5 bases each). There are 14 residues in the CDR3. CDR1 is MNHEY and CDR2 is SVGAGI in the germline V gene. Between the trimmed V and J ends, which lost 5 bases and 7 bases, there was a span of 14 bases.

This clonotype was counted ten times or more. The rearrangement joins TRBV14 to TRBJ2-5, with a tentative D call TRBD1 (5 bases). V was cut by 1 base and J by 2 bases, with 11 bases left in between. CDR3 length equals 15 residues. Germline V gene sequence: CDR1 SGHDN, CDR2 FVKESK. The CDR3 nucleotides are TGTGCCAGCAGCCAAGTGGGGCGAAATCAAGAGACCCAGTACTTC. As protein: CASSQVGRNQETQYF.